These T cell receptor beta chains were read from a single sample in a study of T cell responses to AZD1222 COVID-19 vaccine. The method was immunoSEQ multiplex PCR; TCRdb's version includes in-frame clones alone and lacks a portion of them. The data hold roughly 100,000 clones, with 88% observed a single time. Specimen: peripheral blood, collected on day 0 of AZD1222 vaccination. The receptor set was obtained from an adult in good health. Both conserved end residues are part of each CDR3. D genes are given only for firm matches. The size field is filled for only some rows; it gives once, few, many or a size class.

>-|TRBV29-1|TRBD1|TRBJ1-2
CSVRDRHGYTF
TGCAGCGTGAGGGACAGGCACGGCTACACCTTC
>-|TRBV24-1|TRBD1|TRBJ1-1
CATSDLIGGDPAEAFF
TGTGCCACCAGTGATTTGATAGGGGGCGATCCCGCTGAAGCTTTCTTT
>-|TRBV7-9|TRBD2|TRBJ2-7
CASSPGTSGYEQYF
TGTGCCAGCAGCCCCGGGACTAGCGGATACGAGCAGTACTTC
>-|TRBV28|-|TRBJ1-2
CASSVGQGYYGYTF
TGTGCCAGCAGTGTGGGGCAGGGGTACTATGGCTACACCTTC
>-|TRBV10-3|-|TRBJ2-5
CAISPRTDQETQYF
TGTGCCATCAGTCCCAGGACAGACCAAGAGACCCAGTACTTC
>few|TRBV20-1|-|TRBJ1-2
CSASEDAYMGGYTF
TGCAGTGCTAGTGAGGACGCCTACATGGGTGGCTACACCTTC
>-|TRBV5-1|TRBD1|TRBJ1-1
CASSLVIGTEAFF
TGCGCCAGCAGCTTGGTTATAGGGACAGAGGCTTTCTTT
>-|TRBV10-3|-|TRBJ2-3
CAISESGATDTQYF
TGTGCCATCAGTGAGTCGGGGGCCACAGATACGCAGTATTTT
>-|TRBV6-5|-|TRBJ1-2
CASSYSIGGLGYTF
TGTGCCAGCAGTTACTCGATAGGGGGACTTGGCTACACCTTC
>-|TRBV27|-|TRBJ1-5
CASRGLGGWDQPQHF
TGTGCCAGCAGGGGCCTTGGGGGGTGGGATCAGCCCCAGCATTTT
>-|TRBV10-3|TRBD2|TRBJ2-1
CATTGLAGNEQFF
TGTGCCACTACGGGACTAGCGGGTAATGAGCAGTTCTTC
>once|TRBV10-1|-|TRBJ1-1
CASSEWNTEAFF
TGCGCCAGCAGTGAATGGAACACTGAAGCTTTCTTT
>few|TRBV7-6|-|TRBJ2-5
CASSLGPETQYF
TGTGCCAGCAGCTTGGGCCCGGAGACCCAGTACTTC
>-|TRBV18|TRBD2|TRBJ2-1
CASSPTGTSDWTNEQFF
TGTGCCAGCTCACCCACTGGGACTAGCGATTGGACGAATGAGCAGTTCTTC
>-|TRBV2|TRBD2|TRBJ2-7
CASSAGLAGVTYEQYF
TGTGCCAGCAGTGCGGGTTTAGCGGGAGTCACCTACGAGCAGTACTTC
>once|TRBV25-1|-|TRBJ1-4
CASSELGMSNEKLFF
TGTGCCAGCAGTGAACTTGGCATGTCTAATGAAAAACTGTTTTTT
>-|TRBV9|-|TRBJ2-1
CASSAAFSNEQFF
TGTGCCAGCAGCGCCGCTTTCTCGAATGAGCAGTTCTTC
>-|TRBV5-4|-|TRBJ2-1
CASSSKGVGSYNEQFF
TGTGCCAGCAGCAGCAAGGGGGTAGGGTCCTACAATGAGCAGTTCTTC
>once|TRBV14|-|TRBJ1-4
CASSQVPGSELFF
TGTGCCAGCAGCCAAGTGCCGGGATCAGAACTGTTTTTT
>-|TRBV7-9|TRBD1|TRBJ1-2
CASSSWDRDNYGYTF
TGTGCCAGCAGCTCGTGGGACAGGGATAACTATGGCTACACCTTC
>once|TRBV29-1|-|TRBJ2-5
CSVADPLRETQYF
TGCAGCGTTGCAGATCCCTTGAGAGAGACCCAGTACTTC
>few|TRBV5-4|TRBD2|TRBJ2-2
CASSLATSSTGELFF
TGTGCCAGCAGCTTAGCGACTAGCTCCACCGGGGAGCTGTTTTTT
>once|TRBV27|-|TRBJ1-5
CASSRAPAGNQPQHF
TGTGCCAGCAGTCGGGCCCCCGCGGGGAATCAGCCCCAGCATTTT
>-|TRBV5-5|-|TRBJ1-4
CASSLDPQGVNEKLFF
TGTGCCAGCAGCTTGGATCCACAGGGCGTCAATGAAAAACTGTTTTTT
>few|TRBV5-6|TRBD1|TRBJ2-1
CASSFLGQKNDNEQFF
TGTGCCAGCAGCTTCCTGGGACAGAAAAATGACAATGAGCAGTTCTTC
>-|TRBV6-4|TRBD1|TRBJ1-1
CASSEWDSMNTEAFF
TGTGCCAGCAGTGAATGGGACAGCATGAACACTGAAGCTTTCTTT
>few|TRBV15|-|TRBJ2-6
CATSLNPSGANVLTF
TGTGCCACCAGCCTCAACCCCTCTGGGGCCAACGTCCTGACTTTC
>-|TRBV18|-|TRBJ2-6
CASSPGSGANVLTF
TGTGCCAGCTCACCCGGCTCTGGGGCCAACGTCCTGACTTTC
>-|TRBV25-1|TRBD1|TRBJ2-3
CASSIPDRYNTDTQYF
TGTGCCAGCAGTATCCCGGACAGGTACAACACAGATACGCAGTATTTT
>-|TRBV23-1|TRBD1|TRBJ2-2
CASSPIGTGGPGELFF
TGCGCCAGCAGTCCCATTGGGACAGGGGGCCCCGGGGAGCTGTTTTTT
>-|TRBV29-1|TRBD1|TRBJ2-7
CSAKSDRGSYEQYF
TGCAGCGCAAAATCGGACAGGGGCTCCTACGAGCAGTACTTC
>-|TRBV15|-|TRBJ1-1
CATSRGSGADTEAFF
TGTGCCACCAGCAGAGGCTCAGGGGCTGACACTGAAGCTTTCTTT
>-|TRBV6-6|TRBD2|TRBJ2-1
CASSLTSGGEQFF
TGTGCCAGCAGTTTGACTAGCGGGGGTGAGCAGTTCTTC
>once|TRBV2|-|TRBJ1-1
CASSVEVDYEAFF
TGTGCCAGCAGTGTTGAGGTAGACTATGAAGCTTTCTTT
>-|TRBV20-1|-|TRBJ2-3
CSAQELDTQYF
TGCAGTGCGCAGGAGTTGGATACGCAGTATTTT
>-|TRBV5-6|TRBD2|TRBJ2-3
CASSLVQLAGAADTQYF
TGTGCCAGCAGCTTGGTCCAACTAGCGGGAGCGGCAGATACGCAGTATTTT
>-|TRBV4-2|TRBD1|TRBJ1-2
CASSHRDRGDYGYTF
TGTGCCAGCAGCCACAGGGACAGGGGTGACTATGGCTACACCTTC
>-|TRBV20-1|-|TRBJ2-7
CSASGVSYEQYF
TGCAGTGCTAGTGGGGTTTCCTACGAGCAGTACTTC
>-|TRBV7-9|-|TRBJ1-1
CASSFRAHEAFF
TGTGCCAGCAGCTTTCGGGCACATGAAGCTTTCTTT
>-|TRBV19|-|TRBJ1-6
CASSIAPGREDNSPLHF
TGTGCCAGTAGTATAGCCCCTGGGCGTGAGGATAATTCACCCCTCCACTTT
>-|TRBV19|-|TRBJ2-2
CAGRQDTGELFF
TGTGCCGGGAGACAGGACACCGGGGAGCTGTTTTTT
>-|TRBV10-3|TRBD2|TRBJ2-7
CAIGGLAGGYEQYF
TGTGCCATCGGGGGACTAGCGGGAGGTTACGAGCAGTACTTC
>-|TRBV10-3|TRBD2|TRBJ2-1
CAISDEVLAGFEQFF
TGTGCCATCAGTGATGAAGTACTAGCGGGGTTTGAGCAGTTCTTC
>-|TRBV4-2|-|TRBJ1-2
CASSQRKGMGHGYTF
TGTGCCAGCAGCCAGAGAAAAGGAATGGGGCATGGCTACACCTTC
>-|TRBV2|TRBD1|TRBJ1-4
CASRRRKGDRGRTAANEKLFF
TGTGCCAGCAGACGTAGGAAAGGGGACAGGGGGCGTACGGCTGCTAATGAAAAACTGTTTTTT
>once|TRBV11-3|TRBD2|TRBJ2-1
CASSFSGSSYNEQFF
TGTGCCAGCAGCTTTAGCGGGAGTTCCTACAATGAGCAGTTCTTC
>-|TRBV7-2|TRBD1|TRBJ1-6
CASSLGPGGGSPLHF
TGTGCCAGCAGCTTAGGGCCAGGGGGCGGTTCACCCCTCCACTTT
>-|TRBV7-2|TRBD1|TRBJ2-3
CASSLAARGTDTQYF
TGTGCCAGCAGCTTAGCCGCCAGGGGGACAGATACGCAGTATTTT
>-|TRBV6-5|TRBD2|TRBJ2-7
CASSAERGPSYEQYF
TGTGCCAGCAGCGCCGAGCGGGGGCCTTCCTACGAGCAGTACTTC
>-|TRBV29-1|-|TRBJ2-5
CSVSGAQETQYF
TGCAGCGTTTCGGGAGCACAAGAGACCCAGTACTTC
>-|TRBV28|-|TRBJ1-4
CASSPPDWLAGGGNEKLFF
TGTGCCAGCAGTCCCCCAGACTGGCTGGCTGGAGGGGGGAATGAAAAACTGTTTTTT
>-|TRBV5-1|-|TRBJ1-2
CASSLELGRENGYTF
TGCGCCAGCAGCTTGGAACTGGGCAGGGAAAATGGCTACACCTTC
>once|TRBV19|-|TRBJ1-1
CASSISPGVAFF
TGTGCCAGTAGTATTTCCCCGGGCGTAGCTTTCTTT
>-|TRBV11-3|-|TRBJ2-5
CASTRRGGPQETQYF
TGTGCCAGCACCCGGCGGGGTGGGCCCCAAGAGACCCAGTACTTC